This record covers a single T cell receptor beta chain. The CDR3 is 14 residues long. With V trimmed by 5 bases and J by 6 bases, 10 bases remained unmatched. CDR1 is SGHNT, CDR2 YENEEA, per germline. This record belongs to a study of blood T cell repertoires in COVID-19. Assay: immunoSEQ multiplex PCR; the TCRdb copy retains only in-frame clones and omits some. The data contain under 300,000 clones, around 80% of them singletons. This receptor was taken from a middle-aged man who had recovered from COVID-19. Material for sequencing was peripheral blood. The rearrangement uses TRBV11-3 and TRBJ2-7, with 7 bases lining up with TRBD1. CDR3 protein: CASSPRQGWFEQYF. CDR3 nucleotides: TGTGCCAGCAGCCCCCGACAGGGTTGGTTCGAGCAGTACTTC.